Shown below are 18 T cell receptor beta chains from a single sample sequenced in a study of blood T cells in healthy people across ages. A sample-barcoded 5' primer and a J-beta primer mix were used in a second PCR of roughly 7 to 11 cycles. TCRdb itself ran the 5' RACE reads through MiXCR, one entry per CDR3 protein. This table has about 1.4 million distinct CDR3 sequences, roughly 59% appearing once. The sequenced sample was blood. These receptors were taken from a man aged 18 to 29 in good health.

DNA of the CDR3: TGTGCCAGCAGCGCTCAAGTTAACACCGGGGAGCTGTTTTTT. Amino acid sequence: CASSAQVNTGELFF. The rearrangement links TRBV9 to TRBJ2-2, with D uncertain. The CDR3 loop spans 14 amino acids. V was shortened by 3 bases and J by 2 bases, with 8 bases between the two germline ends. Per the germline V gene, CDR1 is SGDLS and CDR2 is YYNGEE.

V and J are TRBV19 and TRBJ2-7, with D perhaps matching TRBD1 (6 bases). Germline V gene sequence: CDR1 LNHDA, CDR2 SQIVND (reference sequence). Trimming left V 0 bases short and J 3 bases short, with 9 bases between. The CDR3 runs to 14 residues. The CDR3 protein is CASSIDGTLYEQYF. CDR3 bases: TGTGCCAGTAGTATAGACGGGACACTCTACGAGCAGTACTTC.

This chain links TRBV10-3 with TRBJ2-5; the D gene is possibly TRBD1 (6 bases). Germline V lookup: CDR1 ENHRY, CDR2 SYGVKD. Trimming removed 4 bases at V and 2 bases at J, with 11 bases between. This CDR3 region has 14 residues. This chain's CDR3 is CAISARGNQETQYF. The CDR3, as DNA: TGTGCCATCAGTGCGAGGGGGAATCAAGAGACCCAGTACTTC.

The chain joins TRBV20-1 to TRBJ2-1; D perhaps matches TRBD2 (6 bases). The CDR3 extends over 17 amino acids. Trimming removed 2 bases from V and 7 bases from J, with 24 bases in between. Germline-derived CDR1 and CDR2 are DFQATT and SNEGSKA (reference sequence). The CDR3 sequence is CSARTTSPGWGRNEQFF. For the CDR3, the DNA is TGCAGTGCTAGAACTACTAGCCCAGGCTGGGGTCGAAATGAGCAGTTCTTC.

This CDR3 reads CSARAMTSGSYEQYF. The CDR3, as DNA: TGCAGTGCTAGGGCGATGACTAGCGGGAGTTACGAGCAGTACTTC. The rearrangement links TRBV20-1 to TRBJ2-7; 12 bases agree with TRBD2. The CDR3 is made up of 15 amino acids. The ends lost 3 bases at V and 4 bases at J; junction bases unmatched: 7. Germline loops: CDR1 DFQATT, CDR2 SNEGSKA (reference sequence).

This clonotype was recorded a few times. This rearrangement joins TRBV29-1 to TRBJ2-1; TRBD2 agrees at 11 bases. CDR3 length equals 13 residues. The J segment lost 6 bases and the V segment lost 8 bases, leaving 6 bases of the junction unmatched. Germline values: CDR1 SQVTM, CDR2 ANQGSEA. CDR3 sequence: CSSIAGGINEQFF. CDR3 bases: TGCAGCTCAATAGCGGGAGGGATCAATGAGCAGTTCTTC.

This clonotype turned up a few times. V is TRBV5-1 and J is TRBJ2-7; 9 nucleotides align to TRBD2. Trimming removed 5 bases from V and 3 bases from J; junction bases left unmatched: 3. The CDR3 totals 13 residues. Per the germline V gene, CDR1 is SGHRS and CDR2 is YFSETQ. DNA of the CDR3: TGCGCCAGCAGGGTTAGCGGGAGCTACGAGCAGTACTTC. Protein product: CASRVSGSYEQYF.

This clonotype was found a few times. The chain recombines TRBV10-3 with TRBJ2-1; 8 positions match TRBD2. This CDR3 spans 15 amino acids. J lost 4 bases, V lost 2 bases, and 4 bases had no gene match. The germline V gene has CDR1 ENHRY and CDR2 SYGVKD. The CDR3 spells CAISETSGNYNEQFF. In nucleotides, the CDR3 is TGTGCCATCAGTGAGACTAGCGGTAATTACAATGAGCAGTTCTTC.

The chain links TRBV4-2 to TRBJ1-6, with D perhaps TRBD1 (5 bases). Trimming pared 0 bases from V and 6 bases from J, leaving 12 bases between. This CDR3 has 16 amino acids. Germline CDR1 is LGHNA and CDR2 is YNFKEQ. Here the CDR3 DNA reads TGTGCCAGCAGCCAAGAGAGGGACGGCGCTAATTCACCCCTCCACTTT. This gives the protein CASSQERDGANSPLHF.

This chain connects TRBV4-2 to TRBJ2-7; 9 nucleotides align to TRBD2. Germline CDR1 LGHNA, CDR2 YNFKEQ. V lost 3 bases and J lost 2; bases outside the gene matches: 5. The CDR3 runs 15 residues. CDR3: CASSHNVAGAYEQYF. CDR3 nucleotide sequence: TGTGCCAGCAGCCACAACGTAGCGGGAGCCTACGAGCAGTACTTC.

The CDR3 loop is CSARDSPNLGYTF. CDR3 sequence (DNA): TGCAGTGCTAGAGATTCCCCCAACCTTGGCTACACCTTC. V and J are TRBV20-1 and TRBJ1-2, with D unclear. With 0 bases removed from V and 7 bases from J, the gap between germline ends came to 12 bases. The germline V gene has CDR1 DFQATT and CDR2 SNEGSKA (reference sequence). The CDR3 totals 13 residues.

The chain has TRBV9 and TRBJ1-5, with D uncertain. This CDR3 comprises 13 residues. The germline V and J ends were trimmed by 3 bases and 5 bases, with 9 bases remaining between them. Germline V gene data show CDR1 as SGDLS and CDR2 as YYNGEE. The CDR3 nucleotides are TGTGCCAGCAGCGCTACAGACTATCAGCCCCAGCATTTT. It codes for CASSATDYQPQHF.

J is TRBJ1-1 and V is TRBV6-5; D is unresolved. V lost 0 bases to trimming and J lost 7 bases, with 6 bases between them. The CDR3 runs to 12 residues. Germline CDR1 is MNHEY and CDR2 is SVGAGI. CDR3 in DNA: TGTGCCAGCAGTTACTCTTGGGATGAAGCTTTCTTT. It specifies CASSYSWDEAFF.

This clonotype was observed a single time. This CDR3 reads CASSLESTVNTEAFF. The CDR3 bases are TGCGCCAGCAGCTTGGAGTCGACGGTGAACACTGAAGCTTTCTTT. The V call is TRBV5-1, the J call TRBJ1-1; D is unresolved. CDR1 SGHRS and CDR2 YFSETQ come from the germline V gene. The CDR3 sequence is 15 residues long. V was trimmed by 0 bases and J by 0 bases, leaving 9 bases between them.

This clonotype has only one observation. CDR3 sequence reads: CASSYGASSYNSPLHF. The CDR3 DNA sequence: TGTGCCAGCAGTTACGGGGCGAGCTCCTATAATTCACCCCTCCACTTT. The gene calls are TRBV6-6 and TRBJ1-6; TRBD1 might be the D (5 bases). Germline CDR1 MNHNY, CDR2 SVGAGI (reference sequence). V was pared by 2 bases and J by 0 bases, with 8 bases between. The CDR3 has 16 residues.

In this sample, this clonotype turned up once. The chain is built from TRBV6-5 and TRBJ1-2; 9 bases fit TRBD1. Trimming at V came to 7 bases and at J to 6 bases, leaving 9 bases not matched to a gene. The CDR3 contains 14 residues. Per the germline V gene, CDR1 is MNHEY and CDR2 is SVGAGI. CDR3 sequence (DNA): TGTGCCAGCATCGGGACAGGGAACGTGGATGGCTACACCTTC. Its translation: CASIGTGNVDGYTF.

V usage is TRBV4-3 and J usage is TRBJ2-1; D unclear. There are 14 residues in the CDR3. Germline loops: CDR1 LGHNA, CDR2 YSLEER. Trimming shortened V by 0 bases and J by 3 bases, and 6 bases separated the two germline ends. The CDR3 is CASSQDRSYNEQFF. The CDR3 DNA sequence: TGCGCCAGCAGCCAAGATCGGAGCTACAATGAGCAGTTCTTC.

CDR3 nucleotide sequence: TGCGCCAGCAGCCAACCTGTCGGCAGAGATTCACCCCTCCACTTT. Residues: CASSQPVGRDSPLHF. This chain joins TRBV4-1 and TRBJ1-6, with unresolved D. V was shortened by 2 bases and J by 8 bases, with 13 bases between the two germline ends. The germline V gene has CDR1 MGHRA and CDR2 YSYEKL. The CDR3 covers 15 residues.